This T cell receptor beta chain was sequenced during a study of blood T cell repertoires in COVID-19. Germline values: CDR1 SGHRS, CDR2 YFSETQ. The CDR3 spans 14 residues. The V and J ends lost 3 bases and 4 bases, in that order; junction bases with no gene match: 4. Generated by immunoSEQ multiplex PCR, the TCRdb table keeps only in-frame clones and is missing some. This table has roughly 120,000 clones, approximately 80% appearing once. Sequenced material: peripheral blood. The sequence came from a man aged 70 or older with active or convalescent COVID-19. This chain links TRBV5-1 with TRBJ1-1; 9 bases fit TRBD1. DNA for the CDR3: TGCGCCAGCAGCTCCCAGACAGGGGGCACTGAAGCTTTCTTT. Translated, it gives CASSSQTGGTEAFF.